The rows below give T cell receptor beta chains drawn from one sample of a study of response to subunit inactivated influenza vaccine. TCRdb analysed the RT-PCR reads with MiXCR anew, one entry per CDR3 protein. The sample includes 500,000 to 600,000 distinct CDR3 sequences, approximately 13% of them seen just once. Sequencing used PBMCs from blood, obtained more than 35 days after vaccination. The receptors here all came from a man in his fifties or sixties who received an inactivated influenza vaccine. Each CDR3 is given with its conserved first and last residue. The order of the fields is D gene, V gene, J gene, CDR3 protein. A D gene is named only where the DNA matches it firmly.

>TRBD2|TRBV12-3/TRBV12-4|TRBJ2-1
CASSFPHTTSAVEQFF
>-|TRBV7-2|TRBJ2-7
CASSLGGTGRNYEQYF
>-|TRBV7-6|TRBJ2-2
CASSYYRTGELFF
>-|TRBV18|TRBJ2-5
CASSTFSETQYF
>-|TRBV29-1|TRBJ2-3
CSVQGRTTDTQYF
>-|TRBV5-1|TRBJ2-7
CASSLIRATYEQYF
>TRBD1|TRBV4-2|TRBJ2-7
CASSQDGDRDDEQYF
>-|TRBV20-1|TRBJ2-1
CSALTRIGNEQFF
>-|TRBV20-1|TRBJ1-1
CSARAGHINTEAFF
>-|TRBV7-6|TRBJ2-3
CASSRLGKSTDTQYF
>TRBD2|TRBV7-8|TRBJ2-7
CASSSQRVAGGNSYEQYF
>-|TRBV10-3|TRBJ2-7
CAISETRDSYEQYF
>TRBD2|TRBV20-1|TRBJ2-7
CSARVMTSGRVSAYEQYF
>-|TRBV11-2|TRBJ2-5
CASSLDPTAQETQYF
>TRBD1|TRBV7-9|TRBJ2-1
CASSPGQGASFYNEQFF
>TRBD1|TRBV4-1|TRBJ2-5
CASSHGGQGGETQYF
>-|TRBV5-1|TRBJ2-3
CASSSGPNTDTQYF
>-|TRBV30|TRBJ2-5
CAWSRGAPGKTQYF
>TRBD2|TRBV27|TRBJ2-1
CASSPRAGGPFNEQFF
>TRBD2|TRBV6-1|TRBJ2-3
CATALGSGSADTQYF
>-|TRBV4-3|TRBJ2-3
CASSQESAISRRTDTQYF
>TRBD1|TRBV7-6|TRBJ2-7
CASSQTKGQGDYEQYF
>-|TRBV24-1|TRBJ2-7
CATSDRVTYEQYF
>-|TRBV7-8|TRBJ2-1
CASSPRLSTYNEQFF
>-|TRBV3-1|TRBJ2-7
CASSLNRFSYEQYF
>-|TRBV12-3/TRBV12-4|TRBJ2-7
CASSSARGRYEQYF
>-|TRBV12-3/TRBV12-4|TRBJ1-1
CASSFLAGHEAFF
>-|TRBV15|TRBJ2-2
CSTRKTGTANTGELFF
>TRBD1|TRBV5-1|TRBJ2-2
CASSYDRGRTGELFF
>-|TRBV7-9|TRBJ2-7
CASSLEWTVGPLF
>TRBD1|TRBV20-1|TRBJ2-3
CSARVQGDTDTQYF
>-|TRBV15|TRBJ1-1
CATSPRARANTEAFF
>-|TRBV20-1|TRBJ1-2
CSARRGEQASGYTF
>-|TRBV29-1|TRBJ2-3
CSVEATTDTQYF
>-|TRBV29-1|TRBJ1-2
CSVASGGYGYTF
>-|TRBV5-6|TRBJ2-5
CASSLGPTPPKTQYF
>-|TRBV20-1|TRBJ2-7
CSARGTGILSYEQYF
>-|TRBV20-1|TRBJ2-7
CSARAYRTETYEQYF
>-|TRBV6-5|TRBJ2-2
CASSYGSGLNTGELFF
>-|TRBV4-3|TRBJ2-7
CASSQESASYEQYF
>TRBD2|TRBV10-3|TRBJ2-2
CAISESLAGENTGELFF
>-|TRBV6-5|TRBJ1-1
CASSYQGSSEAFF